A single TCR beta chain is shown here with its context. This entry is derived from a study of blood T cell repertoires in COVID-19. Across the whole study: COVID-19 samples from acute and convalescent phases originated in the United States, Italy and Spain. PBMCs, B-cell-depleted T cells, or T cells provided the cDNA or gDNA that made up the material.

As handled by the study authors: Estimation of nucleated cell counts was performed using reference gene primer amplification. Libraries were prepared by immunoSEQ multiplex PCR; TCRdb keeps only in-frame clonotypes and omits some of them. V and J calls and clone size are copied from that table; D and trimming were computed from the DNA. The sample includes under 250,000 clones, roughly 80% of them seen just once. The CDR3 has 17 residues. CDR1 and CDR2 (germline): MNHEY, SMNVEV (reference sequence). V dropped 5 bases and J dropped 5 bases, with 22 bases sitting between them. The chain joins TRBV27 to TRBJ1-5, with D perhaps TRBD1 (5 bases). This TCR was sampled from a middle-aged man with active or convalescent COVID-19. Material: peripheral blood. CDR3 bases: TGTGCCAGCAGTCCCCGGGGGGTCATGACTCGGGATCAGCCCCAGCATTTT. The encoded protein is CASSPRGVMTRDQPQHF.